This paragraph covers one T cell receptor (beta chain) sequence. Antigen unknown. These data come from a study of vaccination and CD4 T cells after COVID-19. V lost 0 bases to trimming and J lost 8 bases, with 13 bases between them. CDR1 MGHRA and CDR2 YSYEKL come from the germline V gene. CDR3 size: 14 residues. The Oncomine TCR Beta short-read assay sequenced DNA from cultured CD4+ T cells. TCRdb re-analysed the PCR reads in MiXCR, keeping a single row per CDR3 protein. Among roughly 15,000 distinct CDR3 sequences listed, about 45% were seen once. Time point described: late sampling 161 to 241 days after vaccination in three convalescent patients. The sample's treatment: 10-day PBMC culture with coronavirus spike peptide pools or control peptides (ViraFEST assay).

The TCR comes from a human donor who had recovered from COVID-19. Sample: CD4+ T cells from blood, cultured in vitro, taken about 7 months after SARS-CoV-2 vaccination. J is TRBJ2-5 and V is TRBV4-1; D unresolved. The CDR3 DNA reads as TGCGCCAGCAGCCAAGAATTCCTCGTTCGAACCCAGTACTTC. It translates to CASSQEFLVRTQYF.